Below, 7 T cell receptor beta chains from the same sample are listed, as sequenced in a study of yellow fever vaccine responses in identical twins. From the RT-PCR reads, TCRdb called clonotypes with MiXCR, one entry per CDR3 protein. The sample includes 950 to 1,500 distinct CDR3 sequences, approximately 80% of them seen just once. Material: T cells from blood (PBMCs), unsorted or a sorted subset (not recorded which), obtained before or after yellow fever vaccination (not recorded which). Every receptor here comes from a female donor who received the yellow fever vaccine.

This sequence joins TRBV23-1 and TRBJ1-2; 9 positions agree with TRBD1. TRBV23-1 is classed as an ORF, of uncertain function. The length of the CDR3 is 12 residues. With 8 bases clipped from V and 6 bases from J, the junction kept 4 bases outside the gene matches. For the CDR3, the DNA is TGCGCCAGCGGGACAGGGCTCCATGGCTACACCTTC. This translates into CASGTGLHGYTF.

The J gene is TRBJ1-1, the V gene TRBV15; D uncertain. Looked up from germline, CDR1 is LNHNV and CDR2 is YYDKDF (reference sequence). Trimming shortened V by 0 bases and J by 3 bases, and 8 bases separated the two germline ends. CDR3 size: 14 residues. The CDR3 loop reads CATSRDRPHTEAFF. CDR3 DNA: TGTGCCACCAGCAGAGATCGCCCGCACACTGAAGCTTTCTTT.

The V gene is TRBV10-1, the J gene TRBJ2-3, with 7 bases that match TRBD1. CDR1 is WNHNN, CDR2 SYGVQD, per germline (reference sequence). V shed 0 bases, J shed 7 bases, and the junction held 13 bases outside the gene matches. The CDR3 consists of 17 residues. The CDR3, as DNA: TGCGCCAGCAGTGAGTCGACCGGCGCAGGGGGTCCGAATACGCAGTATTTT. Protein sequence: CASSESTGAGGPNTQYF.

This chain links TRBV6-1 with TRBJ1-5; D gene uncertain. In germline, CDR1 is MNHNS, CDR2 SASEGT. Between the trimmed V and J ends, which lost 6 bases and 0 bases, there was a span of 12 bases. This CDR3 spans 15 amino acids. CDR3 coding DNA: TGTGCCAGCAGCACGGCGCCATATAGCAATCAGCCCCAGCATTTT. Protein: CASSTAPYSNQPQHF.

The CDR3 reads CASSEGQGAKADTQYF. The CDR3 nucleotides are TGTGCCAGCAGCGAAGGACAGGGGGCGAAAGCAGATACGCAGTATTTT. V usage is TRBV11-1 and J usage is TRBJ2-3, with TRBD1 matching 11 bases. Germline CDR1 SGHAT, CDR2 FQDESV (reference sequence). V lost 5 bases to trimming and J lost 4 bases; unmatched junction nucleotides: 8. The CDR3 loop spans 16 amino acids.

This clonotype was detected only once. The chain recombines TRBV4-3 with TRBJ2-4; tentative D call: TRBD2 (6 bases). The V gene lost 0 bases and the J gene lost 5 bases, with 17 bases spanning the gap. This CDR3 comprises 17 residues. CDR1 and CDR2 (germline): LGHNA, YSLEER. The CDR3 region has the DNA TGCGCCAGCAGCCAAGATCTCGGCGGGACTCCCCAAAACATTCAGTACTTC. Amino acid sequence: CASSQDLGGTPQNIQYF.

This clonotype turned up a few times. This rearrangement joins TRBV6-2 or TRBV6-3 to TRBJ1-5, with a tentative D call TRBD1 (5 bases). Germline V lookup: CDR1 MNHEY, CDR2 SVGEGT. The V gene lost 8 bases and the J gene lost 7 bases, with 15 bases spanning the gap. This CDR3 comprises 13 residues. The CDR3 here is CASAFQWGQPQHF. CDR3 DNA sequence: TGTGCCAGCGCGTTTCAGTGGGGGCAGCCCCAGCATTTT.